This record looks at one T cell receptor (beta chain) sequence and its context. The clone's antigen remains unknown. This may be a read error: a much more frequent sequence differs by one nucleotide. The CDR3 runs 12 amino acids, cysteine and phenylalanine included. Only CDR3 DNA remains: 36 bases, in frame from the first base. Sequences SGHTA (CDR1) and FQGNSA (CDR2) are obtained from the germline V gene. V was cut back by 3 bases and J by 4 bases, leaving a gap of 6 bases between them. This record comes from a study of T cells after yellow fever vaccination (dated by TCRdb to between 2018 and 2021). Notes on the research overall: Libraries from fractions with low cell numbers were prepared with the SMART-Seq v4 Ultra Low Input RNA kit. To follow T-cell clones before and after primary and booster YFV17D yellow fever vaccination, bulk TCR alpha and beta repertoires were sequenced over time. The cohort comprised two healthy male donors, one aged 18 to 29 and one aged 30 to 40 years. Blood was drawn at multiple timepoints before and after primary and secondary immunization, with bulk PBMC replicates and cell subsets isolated.

The full study reports these points: The study included only a couple of donors, which limits how far the findings can be generalized. Compared with the primary T-cell response, the secondary T-cell response was faster but weaker, reaching its peak on day 5 rather than on day 15. Computational filtering was needed because FACS-sorted repertoires could contain abundant contaminating clonotypes from the bulk population. Most clones expanded after primary vaccination were re-detected after the booster (almost 98% of CD4 and roughly 87% of CD8), suggesting broad memory maintenance. A small share of clonotypes occurred in both CD4 and CD8 compartments, likely arising from convergent recombination.

The sample's treatment or condition, from its label and the paper: live attenuated yellow fever vaccine strain. At every blood-draw timepoint, two biological replicates of bulk PBMCs were collected. PBMCs were isolated from peripheral blood using a standard Ficoll-Paque protocol. TriZol was used to extract RNA from bulk PBMCs, CD4 and CD8 fractions, and dextramer-positive and dextramer-negative fractions. TCR cDNA was synthesized by 5'RACE template switching, which introduced a universal primer site and unique molecular identifiers. Priming for cDNA synthesis came from both the TCR alpha and TCR beta constant segments. Library amplification involved two PCR steps, and the second step added sample barcodes and sequencing adapters. Sequencing of the libraries was done on either Illumina HiSeq 2500 (2x100 bp) or NovaSeq (2x150 bp). The study's processing was this. Demultiplexing of reads and collapsing into UMI consensus sequences were performed with MIGEC, and V(D)J alignment was carried out with MiXCR. Vaccine-responding clonotypes were defined with edgeR using replicate PBMC samples, requiring FDR below 0.01 and a log2 fold change above 5 up to day 15. Bulk clonotypes were assigned CD4 or CD8 identity according to which sequenced CD4 or CD8 repertoire held them at higher abundance. TCRdb cleaned the public reads at Q25 with fastp, built clones with MiXCR and kept in-frame beta chains. Every distinct CDR3 protein forms one entry, paired with its most common genes and DNA. These V and J calls rely on TCRdb rather than the paper's analysis. This sample gives hundreds of thousands of distinct CDR3 sequences in total; roughly an eighth of them show up just once. The ten most abundant clones make up under 15% of the sample.

The chain is assembled from TRBV7-2 and TRBJ1-2; the D gene is unclear. Sequences were derived from PBMCs, sampled on the day of the yellow fever booster vaccination. This TCR was recovered from a man aged 25 to 45 who received the YFV17D yellow fever vaccine. The nucleotide sequence is TGTGCCAGCAGCTTTACAGTCTATGGCTACACCTTC. Translated, it gives CASSFTVYGYTF.